The 28 T cell receptor beta chains in this list originate from one sample, sequenced in a study of blood T cell repertoires in COVID-19. Some clones are missing from TCRdb's copy, which holds only in-frame ones; the method was immunoSEQ multiplex PCR. The table lists about 130,000 clones, about 81% of them singletons, with roughly 15% in the top ten. Sequencing was carried out using peripheral blood. The receptors were gathered from a man under 40 with COVID-19, enrolled during active disease.

The table lists this clone with a few counts. The chain recombines TRBV24-1 with TRBJ2-5, with D tentatively TRBD1 (6 bases). V was shortened by 5 bases and J by 5 bases, with 17 bases between the two germline ends. CDR3 size: 15 residues. The germline V gene encodes CDR1 KGHDR and CDR2 SFDVKD. CDR3 sequence: CATSATATGWETQYF. The CDR3 nucleotides read TGTGCCACCAGTGCCACTGCTACAGGGTGGGAGACCCAGTACTTC.

In regard to this clone: The sample contains more than one DNA sequence encoding this CDR3. V gene TRBV12-5 combines with J gene TRBJ1-1; D uncertain. CDR1 and CDR2 from the germline V gene are LGHNT and FRNRAP. The CDR3 contains 13 residues. Trimming took 4 bases from V and 5 from J, leaving 11 bases between them. The CDR3 here is CASGSTDRTEAFF. The CDR3 nucleotides read TGTGCTAGTGGTTCGACTGATCGGACTGAAGCTTTCTTT.

The rearrangement joins TRBV27 to TRBJ2-3; D is unclear. Germline values: CDR1 MNHEY, CDR2 SMNVEV (reference sequence). The CDR3 is made up of 16 amino acids. V was cut by 5 bases and J by 2 bases, with 17 bases left in between. The CDR3, as DNA: TGTGCCAGCAGTCAAGGCCTGACTCCATACACAGATACGCAGTATTTT. It translates to CASSQGLTPYTDTQYF.

The rearrangement joins TRBV3-1 (or the pseudogene TRBV3-2) to TRBJ2-5, with TRBD1 matching over 8 bases. The length of the CDR3 is 15 residues. Germline V gives CDR1 LGHDT, CDR2 YNNKEL (reference sequence). V was clipped by 5 bases and J by 2 bases; unmatched bases: 7. CDR3: CASSDPGQEQETQYF. CDR3 nucleotide sequence: TGTGCCAGCAGCGATCCGGGACAGGAACAAGAGACCCAGTACTTC.

The CDR3 here is CASSHNPTGGLYNEQFF. CDR3 coding DNA: TGTGCCAGCAGCCATAACCCCACAGGGGGCCTCTACAATGAGCAGTTCTTC. The rearrangement uses TRBV5-5 and TRBJ2-1; TRBD1 aligns across 9 bases. The V gene end was trimmed by 4 bases and the J gene end by 3 bases; junction bases not matched to a gene: 11. Germline assignment: CDR1 SGHKS and CDR2 YYEKEE (reference sequence). The CDR3 has 17 residues.

This chain joins TRBV7-9 and TRBJ2-1; 7 nucleotides align to TRBD1. The germline CDR1 and CDR2 sequences are SEHNR and FQNEAQ (reference sequence). With 6 bases clipped from V and 4 bases from J, the junction kept 18 bases outside the gene matches. The CDR3 runs 18 residues. The CDR3 nucleotides read TGTGCCAGCAGAGATTTAAGCCCTGACCGGGACAGTTACAATGAGCAGTTCTTC. This encodes CASRDLSPDRDSYNEQFF.

The CDR3, as DNA: TGCGCCAGCAGTGAGTTTAGCGGGAGCTACAATGAGCAGTTCTTC. Amino acid sequence: CASSEFSGSYNEQFF. V is TRBV10-1 and J is TRBJ2-1; 9 nucleotides agree with TRBD2. Germline V CDR1 and CDR2: WNHNN, SYGVQD (reference sequence). The CDR3 runs 15 residues. The V gene end was trimmed by 1 base and the J gene end by 3 bases; junction bases not matched to a gene: 1.

This chain joins TRBV5-6 and TRBJ2-1; 8 nucleotides line up with TRBD1. Germline assignment: CDR1 SGHDT and CDR2 YYEEEE. CDR3 length: 14 amino acids. V lost 0 bases, J lost 5 bases, and 1 base stayed unmatched. CDR3 region: CASSLGTGNNEQFF. The CDR3 nucleotides are TGTGCCAGCAGCTTGGGGACAGGGAACAATGAGCAGTTCTTC.

The genes are TRBV5-6 and TRBJ1-6; D perhaps matches TRBD1 (5 bases). CDR1 and CDR2 from the germline V gene are SGHDT and YYEEEE. The V gene lost 6 bases and the J gene lost 6 bases, with 13 bases spanning the gap. The CDR3 loop spans 14 amino acids. The CDR3: CASTFRGTNSPLHF. The CDR3 coding sequence is TGTGCCAGCACCTTTCGCGGGACTAATTCACCCCTCCACTTT.

The chain couples TRBV6-2 or TRBV6-3 to TRBJ2-7; possible D gene TRBD1, 6 bases. The CDR3 has 14 amino acids. Germline V gene data show CDR1 as MNHEY and CDR2 as SVGEGT. V lost 2 bases and J 7 bases, leaving 15 bases between the germline ends. The CDR3 loop reads CASSYPRQVGEQYF. The CDR3 DNA reads as TGTGCCAGCAGTTACCCGAGACAGGTTGGAGAGCAGTACTTC.

The chain combines TRBV7-2 with TRBJ1-5; perhaps TRBD1 as D (6 bases). Between the trimmed V and J ends, which lost 9 bases and 6 bases, there was a span of 15 bases. Germline V CDR1 and CDR2: SGHTA, FQGNSA. CDR3 length: 13 amino acids. CDR3 nucleotides: TGTGCCAGTCGGGGGGCGGACGGTCAGCCCCAGCATTTT. This encodes CASRGADGQPQHF.

This rearrangement joins TRBV28 to TRBJ1-5, with 7 bases aligning to TRBD1. This CDR3 has 14 amino acids. J was trimmed by 7 bases and V by 9 bases; bases with no gene match: 12. Germline lookup yields CDR1 MDHEN and CDR2 SYDVKM. The CDR3 sequence: CASEPLGTAQPQHF. DNA of the CDR3: TGTGCCAGTGAACCTCTCGGGACAGCCCAGCCCCAGCATTTT. Drawing the rest from reference TRBV28 and TRBJ1-5, the complete variable domain is DVKVTQSSRYLVKRTGEKVFLECVQDMDHENMFWYRQDPGLGLRLIYFSYDVKMKEKGDIPEGYSVSREKKERFSLILESASTNQTSMYLCASEPLGTAQPQHFGDGTRLSIL.

J is TRBJ2-3 and V is TRBV13, with D perhaps matching TRBD2 (5 bases). The CDR3 is 14 residues long. The germline V and J ends were trimmed by 3 bases and 1 base, with 8 bases remaining between them. The germline gives CDR1 PRHDT, CDR2 FYEKMQ (reference sequence). CDR3 residues: CASSFREGTDTQYF. The CDR3 bases are TGTGCCAGCAGCTTCCGGGAAGGCACAGATACGCAGTATTTT.

The rearrangement links TRBV5-6 to TRBJ1-2; tentative D call: TRBD1 (5 bases). The CDR3 is made up of 14 amino acids. Trimming stripped 0 bases from V and 8 bases from J, with 14 bases between. Looked up from germline, CDR1 is SGHDT and CDR2 is YYEEEE. This CDR3 is CASSLALAGLGYTF. The DNA of the CDR3 is TGTGCCAGCAGCTTGGCCCTCGCAGGGCTGGGCTACACCTTC. Filled out from reference TRBV5-6 and TRBJ1-2, the complete variable domain reads DAGVTQSPTHLIKTRGQQVTLRCSPKSGHDTVSWYQQALGQGPQFIFQYYEEEERQRGNFPDRFSGHQFPNYSSELNVNALLLGDSALYLCASSLALAGLGYTFGSGTRLTVV.

The chain carries TRBV7-3 and TRBJ2-3; 9 positions match TRBD2. From germline, CDR1 is SGHTA and CDR2 FQGTGA. The length of the CDR3 is 18 residues. After removal of 0 bases from V and 1 base from J, the junction contained 8 bases not matched to a gene. CDR3 sequence (DNA): TGTGCCAGCAGCTTAACGGTTCAGCCTAGCGGGGGCACAGATACGCAGTATTTT. Protein product: CASSLTVQPSGGTDTQYF.

This chain links TRBV5-6 with TRBJ1-1; TRBD1 is a possible D gene (6 bases). Germline CDR1 reads SGHDT; CDR2 reads YYEEEE. The ends were cut back, 4 bases at V and 5 bases at J, with 18 bases in the middle. There are 15 residues in the CDR3. This CDR3 reads CASSPRSGGGTEAFF. For the CDR3, the DNA is TGTGCCAGCAGCCCGAGGTCGGGGGGCGGGACTGAAGCTTTCTTT.

The chain links TRBV5-1 to TRBJ1-3; a weak D match, TRBD1 (5 bases). The CDR3 has 14 amino acids. The ends were cut back, 5 bases at V and 4 bases at J, with 13 bases in the middle. Germline V CDR1 and CDR2: SGHRS, YFSETQ. The CDR3 spells CASSLLGPGNTIYF. The DNA of the CDR3 is TGCGCCAGCAGTCTACTGGGGCCCGGAAACACCATATATTTT.

V and J are TRBV5-1 and TRBJ2-2, with TRBD1 identical over 8 bases. The CDR3 sequence is 16 residues long. Germline loops: CDR1 SGHRS, CDR2 YFSETQ. The ends lost 4 bases at V and 2 bases at J; junction bases unmatched: 7. CDR3 coding DNA: TGCGCCAGCAGCCCGGGGCCAGGGGGCAACACCGGGGAGCTGTTTTTT. Translating it yields CASSPGPGGNTGELFF.

V gene TRBV5-4 combines with J gene TRBJ1-2; 7 nucleotides match TRBD1. The CDR3 is 15 amino acids. V dropped 0 bases and J dropped 2; count of bases not matched to a gene: 4. Germline lookup yields CDR1 SGHNT and CDR2 YYREEE (reference sequence). The chain's CDR3 is CASSLVLGQNYGYTF. CDR3 coding DNA: TGTGCCAGCAGCTTGGTCCTGGGACAGAACTATGGCTACACCTTC.

The sample holds one count of this clone. The chain couples TRBV5-4 to TRBJ2-3; 7 bases fit TRBD1. The V segment lost 3 bases and the J segment 3 bases; nucleotides outside the gene matches: 4. Germline V gene data show CDR1 as SGHNT and CDR2 as YYREEE (reference sequence). The CDR3 extends over 14 amino acids. The CDR3 nucleotides are TGTGCCAGCAGCTCCAAGGACAGGACAGATACGCAGTATTTT. Its translation is CASSSKDRTDTQYF.

This clone was seen only once. The genes are TRBV7-2 and TRBJ2-5; perhaps TRBD1 as D (5 bases). The CDR3 has 13 residues. Trimming shortened V by 1 base and J by 7 bases, and 10 bases separated the two germline ends. The germline gives CDR1 SGHTA, CDR2 FQGNSA. The CDR3 spells CASSLGAQGTQYF. DNA for the CDR3: TGTGCCAGCAGCTTAGGGGCCCAGGGGACCCAGTACTTC.

V usage is TRBV11-2 and J usage is TRBJ2-4; the D gene is possibly TRBD1 (7 bases). The CDR3 is made up of 16 amino acids. Trimming removed 1 base from V and 7 bases from J, with 17 bases in between. The germline V gene has CDR1 SGHAT and CDR2 FQNNGV. CDR3: CASSLAAGQKGNIQYF. CDR3 coding DNA: TGTGCCAGCAGCTTAGCCGCGGGACAGAAGGGTAACATTCAGTACTTC.

The rearrangement uses TRBV11-2 and TRBJ1-3; tentative D call: TRBD1 (5 bases). The CDR3 length is 14 residues. Trimming removed 5 bases at V and 4 bases at J, with 12 bases between. Germline V gene data show CDR1 as SGHAT and CDR2 as FQNNGV. The CDR3 coding sequence is TGTGCCAGCAGCGAAGGGACTCCGGGAAACACCATATATTTT. Translated: CASSEGTPGNTIYF.

This clone came up once. The CDR3, as DNA: TGTGCCAGCAGTGAGAGGGGACAGCGGAATCAGCCCCAGCATTTT. Protein product: CASSERGQRNQPQHF. The chain joins TRBV6-1 to TRBJ1-5; 7 bases match TRBD1. Losses at the gene ends were 3 bases for V and 4 bases for J; bases not matched to a gene: 6. Germline CDR1 reads MNHNS; CDR2 reads SASEGT. The CDR3 is 15 residues long.

The CDR3 DNA follows: TGTGCCAGCAGCTTGAGGGTGTACGACACTGAAGCTTTCTTT. It encodes CASSLRVYDTEAFF. The chain links TRBV7-6 to TRBJ1-1; D gene uncertain. The length of the CDR3 is 14 residues. Germline CDR1 SGHVS, CDR2 FNYEAQ. V lost 3 bases and J lost 3, with 11 bases in between.

In this sample, this clone turned up a few times. The V and J genes are TRBV27 and TRBJ2-1; 8 nucleotides match TRBD2. The length of the CDR3 is 17 residues. With V trimmed by 5 bases and J by 2 bases, 11 bases remained unmatched. Germline V gene lookup returns CDR1 MNHEY and CDR2 SMNVEV (reference sequence). The CDR3 protein is CASSPPQSGGPYNEQFF. DNA of the CDR3: TGTGCCAGCAGTCCCCCCCAGAGCGGGGGCCCCTACAATGAGCAGTTCTTC.

This clone appeared once. The chain carries TRBV7-9 and TRBJ1-2; no reliable D call. Trimming left V 5 bases short and J 1 base short, with 14 bases between. This CDR3 comprises 15 residues. The germline V gene has CDR1 SEHNR and CDR2 FQNEAQ (reference sequence). The CDR3 loop is CASSPPERVNYGYTF. The CDR3 DNA reads as TGTGCCAGCAGCCCACCCGAGAGGGTTAACTATGGCTACACCTTC.

The chain recombines TRBV5-6 with TRBJ1-2, with 10 bases lining up with TRBD1. Trimming removed 3 bases from V and 2 bases from J; junction bases left unmatched: 10. The CDR3 consists of 17 residues. CDR1 SGHDT and CDR2 YYEEEE come from the germline V gene. CDR3: CASSSKPRQGANYGYTF. CDR3 sequence (DNA): TGTGCCAGCAGCTCTAAGCCCCGACAGGGGGCGAACTATGGCTACACCTTC.